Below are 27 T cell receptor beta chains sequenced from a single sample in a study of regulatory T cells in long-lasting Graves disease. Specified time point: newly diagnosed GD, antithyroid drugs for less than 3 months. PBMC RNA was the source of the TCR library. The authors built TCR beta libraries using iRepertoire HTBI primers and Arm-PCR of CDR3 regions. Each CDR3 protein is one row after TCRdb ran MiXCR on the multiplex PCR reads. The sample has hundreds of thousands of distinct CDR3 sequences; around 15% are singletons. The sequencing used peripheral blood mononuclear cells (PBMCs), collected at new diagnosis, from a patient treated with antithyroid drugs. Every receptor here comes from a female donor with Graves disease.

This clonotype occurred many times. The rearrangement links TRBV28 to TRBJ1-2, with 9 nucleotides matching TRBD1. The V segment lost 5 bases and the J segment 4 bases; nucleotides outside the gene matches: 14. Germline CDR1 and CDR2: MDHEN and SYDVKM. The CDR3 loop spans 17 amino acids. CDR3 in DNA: TGTGCCAGCAGTCTCCCCGGGACAGGGAGGGTTATCTATGGCTACACCTTC. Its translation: CASSLPGTGRVIYGYTF.

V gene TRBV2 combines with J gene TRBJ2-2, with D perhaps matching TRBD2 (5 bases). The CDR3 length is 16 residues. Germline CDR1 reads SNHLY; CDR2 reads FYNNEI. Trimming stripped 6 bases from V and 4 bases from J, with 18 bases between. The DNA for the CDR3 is TGTGCCAGCAGCTTAACGGTCTCACTAGGCACCGGGGAGCTGTTTTTT. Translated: CASSLTVSLGTGELFF.

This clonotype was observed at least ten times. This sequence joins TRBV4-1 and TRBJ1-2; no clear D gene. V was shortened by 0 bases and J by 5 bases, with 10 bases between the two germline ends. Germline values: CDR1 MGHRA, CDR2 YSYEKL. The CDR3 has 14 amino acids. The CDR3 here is CASSQEGLGYGYTF. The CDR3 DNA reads TGCGCCAGCAGCCAAGAAGGGCTGGGATATGGCTACACCTTC.

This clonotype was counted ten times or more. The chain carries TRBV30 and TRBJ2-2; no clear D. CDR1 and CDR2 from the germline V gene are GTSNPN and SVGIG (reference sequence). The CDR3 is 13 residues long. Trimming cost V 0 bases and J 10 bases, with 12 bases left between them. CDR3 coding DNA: TGTGCCTGGAGTGTCGGGTCTGGAGTGGAGCTGTTTTTT. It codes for CAWSVGSGVELFF.

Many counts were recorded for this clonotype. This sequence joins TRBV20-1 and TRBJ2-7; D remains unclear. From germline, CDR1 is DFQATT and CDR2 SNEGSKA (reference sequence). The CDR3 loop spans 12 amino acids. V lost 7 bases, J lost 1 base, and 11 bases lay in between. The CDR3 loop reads CSVGQASYEQYF. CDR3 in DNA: TGCAGTGTTGGGCAGGCTTCCTACGAGCAGTACTTC.

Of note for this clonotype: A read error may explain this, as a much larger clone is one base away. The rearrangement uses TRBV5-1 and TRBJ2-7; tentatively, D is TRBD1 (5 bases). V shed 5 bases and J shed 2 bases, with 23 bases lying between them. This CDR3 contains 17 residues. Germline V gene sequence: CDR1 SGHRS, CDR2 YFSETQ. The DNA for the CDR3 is TGCGCCAGCAGACCCGGCAGGGTAAGAGTGGTAGCCTACGAGCAGTACTTC. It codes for CASRPGRVRVVAYEQYF.

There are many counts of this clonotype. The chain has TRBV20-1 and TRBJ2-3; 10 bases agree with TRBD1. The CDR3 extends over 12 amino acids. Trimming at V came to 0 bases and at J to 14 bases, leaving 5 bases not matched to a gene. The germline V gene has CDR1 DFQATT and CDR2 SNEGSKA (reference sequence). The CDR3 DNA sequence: TGCAGTGCTAGAGATCGGGGGACAGGGGCGTATTTT. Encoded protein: CSARDRGTGAYF.

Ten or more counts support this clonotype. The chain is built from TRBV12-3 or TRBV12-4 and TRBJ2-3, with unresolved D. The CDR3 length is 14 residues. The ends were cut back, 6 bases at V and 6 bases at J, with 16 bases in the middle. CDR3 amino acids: CASSLMPRSDTQYF. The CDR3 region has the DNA TGTGCCAGCAGCCTCATGCCGAGGAGTGATACGCAGTATTTT.

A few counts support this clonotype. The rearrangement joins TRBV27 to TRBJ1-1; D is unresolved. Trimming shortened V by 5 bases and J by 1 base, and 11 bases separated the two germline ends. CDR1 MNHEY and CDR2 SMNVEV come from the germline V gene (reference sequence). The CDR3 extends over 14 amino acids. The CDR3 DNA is TGTGCCAGCAGTCTACATGCGAAGAACACTGAAGCTTTCTTT. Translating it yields CASSLHAKNTEAFF.

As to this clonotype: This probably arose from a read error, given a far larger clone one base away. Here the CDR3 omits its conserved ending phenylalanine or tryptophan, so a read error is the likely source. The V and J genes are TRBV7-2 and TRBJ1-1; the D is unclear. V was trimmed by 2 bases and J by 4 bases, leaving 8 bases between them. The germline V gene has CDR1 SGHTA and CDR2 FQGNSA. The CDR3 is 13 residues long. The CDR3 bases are TGTGCCAGCAGCTTAAGGGAAGCCACTGAAGCTTTCCTT. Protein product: CASSLREATEAFL.

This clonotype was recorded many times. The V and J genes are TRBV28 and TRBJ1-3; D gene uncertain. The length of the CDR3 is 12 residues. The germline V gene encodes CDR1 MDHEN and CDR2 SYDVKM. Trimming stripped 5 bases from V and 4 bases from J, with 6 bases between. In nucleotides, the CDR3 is TGTGCCAGCAGTCCCCGGGGAAACACCATATATTTT. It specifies CASSPRGNTIYF.

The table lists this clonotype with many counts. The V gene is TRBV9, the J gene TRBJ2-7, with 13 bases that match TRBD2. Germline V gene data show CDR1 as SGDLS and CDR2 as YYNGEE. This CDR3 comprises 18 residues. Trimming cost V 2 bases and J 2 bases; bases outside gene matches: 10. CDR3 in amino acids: CASSVGLAGVGSPYEQYF. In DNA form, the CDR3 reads TGTGCCAGCAGCGTCGGACTAGCGGGAGTCGGGAGCCCCTACGAGCAGTACTTC.

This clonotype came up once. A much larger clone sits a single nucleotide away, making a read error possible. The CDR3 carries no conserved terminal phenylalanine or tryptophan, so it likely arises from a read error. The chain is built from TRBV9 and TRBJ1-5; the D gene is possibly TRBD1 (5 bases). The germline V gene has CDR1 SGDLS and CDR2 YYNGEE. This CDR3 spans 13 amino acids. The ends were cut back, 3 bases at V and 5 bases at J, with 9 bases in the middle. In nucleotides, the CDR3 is TGTGCCAGCAGCGCAGGGCCCCATCAGCCCCAGCATTCT. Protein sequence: CASSAGPHQPQHS.

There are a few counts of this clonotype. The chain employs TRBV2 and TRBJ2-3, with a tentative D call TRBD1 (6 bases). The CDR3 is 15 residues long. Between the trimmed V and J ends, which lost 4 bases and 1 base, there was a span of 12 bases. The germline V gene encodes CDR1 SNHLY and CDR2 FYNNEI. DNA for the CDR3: TGTGCCAGCAGTGCGCAGGGGCAGGGCACAGATACGCAGTATTTT. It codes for CASSAQGQGTDTQYF.

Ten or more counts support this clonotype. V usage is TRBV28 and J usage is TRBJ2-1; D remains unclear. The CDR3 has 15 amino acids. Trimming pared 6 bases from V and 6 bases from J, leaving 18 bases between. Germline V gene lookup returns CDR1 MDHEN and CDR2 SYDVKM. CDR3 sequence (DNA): TGTGCCAGCAGCCAGAGACGATGGCCCCCCAATGAGCAGTTCTTC. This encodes CASSQRRWPPNEQFF.

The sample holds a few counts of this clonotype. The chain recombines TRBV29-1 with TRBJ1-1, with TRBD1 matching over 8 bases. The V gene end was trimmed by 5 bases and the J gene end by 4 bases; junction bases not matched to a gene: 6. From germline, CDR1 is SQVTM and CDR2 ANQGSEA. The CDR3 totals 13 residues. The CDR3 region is CSVLSGTGTEAFF. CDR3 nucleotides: TGCAGCGTTCTCTCCGGGACAGGCACTGAAGCTTTCTTT.

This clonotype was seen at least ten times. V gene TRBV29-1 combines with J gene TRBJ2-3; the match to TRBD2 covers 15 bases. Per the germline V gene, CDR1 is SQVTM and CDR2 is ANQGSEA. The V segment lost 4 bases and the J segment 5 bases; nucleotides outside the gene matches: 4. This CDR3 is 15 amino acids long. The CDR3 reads CSVGTSGGAGDTQYF. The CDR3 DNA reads TGCAGCGTTGGGACTAGCGGGGGGGCAGGAGATACGCAGTATTTT.

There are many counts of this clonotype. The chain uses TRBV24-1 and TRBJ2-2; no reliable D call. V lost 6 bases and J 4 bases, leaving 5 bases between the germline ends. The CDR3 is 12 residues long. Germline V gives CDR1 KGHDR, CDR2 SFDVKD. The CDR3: CATSKRTGELFF. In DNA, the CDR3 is TGTGCCACCAGTAAACGCACCGGGGAGCTGTTTTTT.

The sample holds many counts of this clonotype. CDR3 coding DNA: TGTGCCAGCAGCCCGGGGTTCCTTGACAATGAGCAGTTCTTC. It specifies CASSPGFLDNEQFF. The chain carries TRBV6-2 or TRBV6-3 and TRBJ2-1, with D possibly being TRBD2 (5 bases). Between the trimmed V and J ends, which lost 6 bases and 5 bases, there was a span of 14 bases. The length of the CDR3 is 14 residues. Germline V CDR1 and CDR2: MNHEY, SVGEGT.

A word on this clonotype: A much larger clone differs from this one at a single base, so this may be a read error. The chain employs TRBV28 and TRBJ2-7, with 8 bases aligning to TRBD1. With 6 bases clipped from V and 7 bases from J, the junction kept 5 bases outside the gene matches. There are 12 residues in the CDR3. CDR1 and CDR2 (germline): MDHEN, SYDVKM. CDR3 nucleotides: TGTGCCAGCAGGCCAGGGGGCGGTGAGCAGTACTTC. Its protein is CASRPGGGEQYF.

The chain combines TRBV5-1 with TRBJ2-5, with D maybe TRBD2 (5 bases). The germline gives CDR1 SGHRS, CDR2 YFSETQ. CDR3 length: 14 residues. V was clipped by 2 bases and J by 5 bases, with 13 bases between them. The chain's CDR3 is CASSFSGRGETQYF. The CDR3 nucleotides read TGCGCCAGCAGCTTTAGTGGGCGCGGGGAGACCCAGTACTTC.

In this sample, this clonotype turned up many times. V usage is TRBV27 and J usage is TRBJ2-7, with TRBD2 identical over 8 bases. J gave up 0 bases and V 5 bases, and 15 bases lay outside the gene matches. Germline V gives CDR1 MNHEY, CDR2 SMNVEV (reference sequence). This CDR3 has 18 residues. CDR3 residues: CASSPPGFGGRSSYEQYF. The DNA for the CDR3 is TGTGCCAGCAGTCCCCCGGGTTTCGGCGGGAGGAGCTCCTACGAGCAGTACTTC.

CDR3: CASSLMGQANQPQHF. CDR3 coding DNA: TGTGCCAGCAGCTTAATGGGACAGGCGAATCAGCCCCAGCATTTT. This rearrangement joins TRBV7-2 to TRBJ1-5; 8 bases are a match to TRBD1. Germline CDR1 reads SGHTA; CDR2 reads FQGNSA. V trimming: 2 bases; J trimming: 4 bases; junction bases outside the gene matches: 4. This CDR3 contains 15 residues.

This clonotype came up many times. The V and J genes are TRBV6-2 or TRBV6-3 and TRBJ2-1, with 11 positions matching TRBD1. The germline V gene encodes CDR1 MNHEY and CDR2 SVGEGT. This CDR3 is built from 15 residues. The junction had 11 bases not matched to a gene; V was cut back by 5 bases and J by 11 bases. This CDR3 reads CASSENGQGARKQFF. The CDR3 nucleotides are TGTGCCAGCAGTGAGAATGGACAGGGGGCGCGAAAGCAGTTCTTC.

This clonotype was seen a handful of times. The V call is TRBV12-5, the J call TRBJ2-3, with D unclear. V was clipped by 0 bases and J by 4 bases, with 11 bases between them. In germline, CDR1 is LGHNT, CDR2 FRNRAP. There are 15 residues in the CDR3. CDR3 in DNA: TGTGCTAGTGGTTTGGTACTTGACCGCGCAGATACGCAGTATTTT. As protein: CASGLVLDRADTQYF.

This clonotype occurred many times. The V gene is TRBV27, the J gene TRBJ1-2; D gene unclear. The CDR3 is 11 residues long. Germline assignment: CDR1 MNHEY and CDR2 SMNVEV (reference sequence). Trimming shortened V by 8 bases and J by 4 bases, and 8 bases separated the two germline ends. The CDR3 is CASLSSYGYTF. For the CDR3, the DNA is TGTGCCAGCTTGTCTAGCTATGGCTACACCTTC.

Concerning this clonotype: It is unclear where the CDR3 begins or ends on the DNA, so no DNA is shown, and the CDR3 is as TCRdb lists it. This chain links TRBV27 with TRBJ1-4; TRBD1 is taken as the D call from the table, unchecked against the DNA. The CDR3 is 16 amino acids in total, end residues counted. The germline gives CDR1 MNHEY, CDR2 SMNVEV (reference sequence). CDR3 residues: CASSFFGQGGGEKLFF.